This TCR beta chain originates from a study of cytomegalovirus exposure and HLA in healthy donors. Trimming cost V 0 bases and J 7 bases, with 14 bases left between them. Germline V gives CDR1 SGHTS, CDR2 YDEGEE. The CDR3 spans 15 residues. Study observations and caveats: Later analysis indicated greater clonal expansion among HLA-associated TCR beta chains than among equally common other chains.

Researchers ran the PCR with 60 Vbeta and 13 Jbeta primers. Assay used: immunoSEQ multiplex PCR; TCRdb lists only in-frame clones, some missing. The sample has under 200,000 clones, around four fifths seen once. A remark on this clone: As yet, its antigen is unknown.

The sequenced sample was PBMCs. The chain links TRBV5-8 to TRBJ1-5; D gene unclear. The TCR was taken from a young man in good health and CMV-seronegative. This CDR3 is CASSLGTVSGQPQHF. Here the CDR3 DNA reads TGTGCCAGCAGCTTGGGAACGGTGTCGGGGCAGCCCCAGCATTTT.